This T cell receptor beta chain was recorded in a study of T cells in Graves' hyperthyroidism and ophthalmopathy. Amplified regions were TCR beta CDR3 sequences from RNA transcripts. Researchers ran a first-round RT-PCR on the TCR CDR3 using the HTBI primer set. From the multiplex PCR reads, TCRdb called clonotypes with MiXCR, one entry per CDR3 protein. This table has more than 95,000 distinct CDR3 sequences, roughly 50% appearing once. In germline, CDR1 is MGHRA, CDR2 YSYEKL. The CDR3 loop spans 15 amino acids. V lost 4 bases, J lost 3 bases, and 5 bases stayed unmatched. This clonotype was seen ten or more times.

The sequenced sample was blood. The rearrangement uses TRBV4-1 and TRBJ2-7; 11 bases are a match to TRBD1. This clonotype was sampled from a middle-aged man with Graves' hyperthyroidism. This chain's CDR3 is CASSPGQGAIYEQYF. The CDR3 nucleotides are TGCGCCAGCAGCCCCGGACAGGGGGCGATCTACGAGCAGTACTTC.